This TCR beta chain was recorded in a study of blood T cell repertoires in COVID-19. In the original analysis: The authors estimated nucleated cell counts from reference gene primer amplification. Sequenced by immunoSEQ multiplex PCR; TCRdb stores in-frame clones only, minus some. V and J calls and clone size are given by that table; D and trimming were obtained from the DNA. The sample yields over 100,000 clones, approximately 84% seen once. V dropped 2 bases and J dropped 1 base, with 16 bases sitting between them. Germline-derived CDR1 and CDR2 are SGHTA and FQGNSA. This CDR3 spans 17 amino acids. This clone was observed a single time.

The sample consisted of peripheral blood. The chain employs TRBV7-2 and TRBJ2-3, with D possibly matching TRBD2 (7 bases). This TCR was recovered from a man aged 40-50 years with active or convalescent COVID-19. CDR3 coding DNA: TGTGCCAGCAGCTTAATGCGGCTGGGGGGGCGCACAGATACGCAGTATTTT. This gives the protein CASSLMRLGGRTDTQYF.